This TCR beta chain appears in the sequencing data of a study of cytomegalovirus exposure and HLA in healthy donors. Germline V gene sequence: CDR1 MNHEY, CDR2 SVGAGI. With 0 bases clipped from V and 5 bases from J, the junction kept 6 bases outside the gene matches. The CDR3 contains 16 residues. The PCR made use of 60 Vbeta and 13 Jbeta primers. In the study's own analysis: In a later analysis, about 9.9 million of about 80 million unique beta chains occurred in at least two donors. Here immunoSEQ multiplex PCR was the method, and the copy in TCRdb shows in-frame clones only, minus some. That table furnishes V, J and clone size, whereas the DNA furnished D and trimming. Recorded here are 100,000 to 150,000 clones; the top ten clones represent 1.5% to 2%. Points on this clone: The antigen remains undetermined.

Study-wide results and caveats: In the analysis, some V segments, TRBV6-2 and TRBV6-3 included, were excluded as indistinguishable. Accurate prediction of HLA-A and HLA-B alleles (for most subjects) was reportedly achieved from TCR beta sequences. In a later analysis, donors in an Asian-associated ancestry cluster reportedly had fewer N-insertions in productive TCRs than the cohort mean.

The source of this sequence is a man younger than 35 in good health and CMV-seronegative. Sequenced: PBMCs. The rearrangement uses TRBV6-5 and TRBJ2-7; 11 bases are a match to TRBD1. The CDR3 DNA reads as TGTGCCAGCAGTTACTCGCGGGACAGGGGGTTCGACGAGCAGTACTTC. Amino acid sequence: CASSYSRDRGFDEQYF.